This TCR beta chain derives from a study of post-analysis software for immune sequencing data. On the study more broadly: As for disease course, relapsing-remitting, secondary progressive and progressive-relapsing multiple sclerosis were all included. Whole-study results and caveats: Four or five TRBV segments were significantly more frequent in patients than in controls. TRBV5-6, TRBV5-1 and TRBV20-1 were among these segments. Significantly decreased normalized Chao1 diversity was recorded for multiple sclerosis patients relative to controls. Samples from one preparation batch, clustered by F measure, grouped strongly together.

The sample holds a few counts of this clonotype. Its antigen is unknown. Researchers reported that TCR beta cDNA libraries carried unique molecular identifiers. The source material, about 0.9 to 10 million T cells, gave rise to 500,000 or so cDNA molecules. TCRdb re-derived calls from the PCR reads in MiXCR, one entry per CDR3 protein. The sample records roughly 800,000 distinct CDR3 sequences, just under 30% being singletons. The CDR3 totals 14 residues. Trimming pared 5 bases from V and 2 bases from J, leaving 12 bases between. The gene calls are TRBV12-3 or TRBV12-4 and TRBJ2-5, with D perhaps matching TRBD1 or TRBD2 (5 bases each). The source material was blood. This receptor was identified in a girl between 10 and 17 years old with multiple sclerosis. The CDR3 coding sequence is TGTGCCAGCAGTGGGGGTCCGGGGCAAGAGACCCAGTACTTC. It translates to CASSGGPGQETQYF.